This T cell receptor (beta chain) was sequenced in a study of cytomegalovirus exposure and HLA in healthy donors. 60 Vbeta and 13 Jbeta primers were used in PCR. The assay was immunoSEQ multiplex PCR, and TCRdb's table has in-frame clones only and misses some. Here the sample spans 150,000 to 200,000 clones, around 79% being singletons. Germline CDR1 and CDR2: SGHNT and YYREEE (reference sequence). V trimming: 4 bases; J trimming: 4 bases; junction bases outside the gene matches: 3. This CDR3 region has 13 residues. The TCR originated in a woman aged 45-60 years in good health and CMV-seronegative. The rearrangement uses TRBV5-4 and TRBJ2-5; 8 bases map to TRBD2. The sequencing sample was made of PBMCs. In DNA, the CDR3 is TGTGCCAGCAGCCCTCGGGAGGGAGAGACCCAGTACTTC. Protein: CASSPREGETQYF.